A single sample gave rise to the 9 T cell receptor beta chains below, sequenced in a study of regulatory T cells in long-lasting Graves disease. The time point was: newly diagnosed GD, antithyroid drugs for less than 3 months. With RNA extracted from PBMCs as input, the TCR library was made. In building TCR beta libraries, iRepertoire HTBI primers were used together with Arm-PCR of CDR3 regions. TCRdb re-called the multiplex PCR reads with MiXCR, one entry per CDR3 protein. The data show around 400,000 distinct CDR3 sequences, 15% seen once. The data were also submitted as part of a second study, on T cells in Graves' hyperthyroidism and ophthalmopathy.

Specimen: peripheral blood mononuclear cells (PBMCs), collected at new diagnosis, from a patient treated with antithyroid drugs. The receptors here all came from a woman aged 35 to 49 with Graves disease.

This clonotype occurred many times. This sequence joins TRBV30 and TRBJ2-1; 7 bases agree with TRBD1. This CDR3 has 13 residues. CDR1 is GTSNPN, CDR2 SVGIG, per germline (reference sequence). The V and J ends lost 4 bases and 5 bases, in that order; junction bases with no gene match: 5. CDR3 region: CAWNRGSHNEQFF. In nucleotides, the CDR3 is TGTGCCTGGAACAGGGGTTCCCACAATGAGCAGTTCTTC. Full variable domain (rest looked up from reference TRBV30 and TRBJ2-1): SQTIHQWPATLVQPVGSPLSLECTVEGTSNPNLYWYRQAAGRGLQLLFYSVGIGQISSEVPQNLSASRPQDRQFILSSKKLLLSDSGFYLCAWNRGSHNEQFFGPGTRLTVL.

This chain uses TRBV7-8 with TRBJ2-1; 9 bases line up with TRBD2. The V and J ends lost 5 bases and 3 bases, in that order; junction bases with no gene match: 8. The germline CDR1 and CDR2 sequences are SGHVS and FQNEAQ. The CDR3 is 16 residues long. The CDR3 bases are TGTGCCAGCAGCCCAAAAGCGGGAGGTCGCTACAATGAGCAGTTCTTC. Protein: CASSPKAGGRYNEQFF.

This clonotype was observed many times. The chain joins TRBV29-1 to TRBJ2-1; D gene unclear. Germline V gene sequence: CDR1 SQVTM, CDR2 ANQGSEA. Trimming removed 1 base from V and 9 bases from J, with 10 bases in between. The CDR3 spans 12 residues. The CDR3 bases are TGCAGCGTTGAAGCTCCTGGTGGTGAGCAGTTCTTC. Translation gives CSVEAPGGEQFF.

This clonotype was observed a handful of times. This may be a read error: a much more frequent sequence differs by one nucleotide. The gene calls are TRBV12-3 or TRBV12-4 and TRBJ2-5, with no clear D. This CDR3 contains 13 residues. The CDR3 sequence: CVSSLKWAATQYF. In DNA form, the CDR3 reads TGTGTCAGCAGTTTAAAATGGGCGGCAACCCAGTACTTC.

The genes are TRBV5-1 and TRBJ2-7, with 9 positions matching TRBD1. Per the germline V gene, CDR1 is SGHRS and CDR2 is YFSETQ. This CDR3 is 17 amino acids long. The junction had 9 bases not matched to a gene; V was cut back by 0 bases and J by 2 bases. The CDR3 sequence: CASSLGPPGQGAYEQYF. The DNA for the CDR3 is TGCGCCAGCAGCTTGGGCCCACCGGGACAGGGCGCCTACGAGCAGTACTTC.

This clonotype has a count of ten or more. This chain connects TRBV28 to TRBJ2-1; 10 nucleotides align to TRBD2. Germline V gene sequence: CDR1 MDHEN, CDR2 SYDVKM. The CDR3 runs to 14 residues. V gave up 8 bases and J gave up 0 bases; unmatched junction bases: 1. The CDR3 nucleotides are TGTGCCAGCGGACTAGCGGACTCCTACAATGAGCAGTTCTTC. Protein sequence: CASGLADSYNEQFF.

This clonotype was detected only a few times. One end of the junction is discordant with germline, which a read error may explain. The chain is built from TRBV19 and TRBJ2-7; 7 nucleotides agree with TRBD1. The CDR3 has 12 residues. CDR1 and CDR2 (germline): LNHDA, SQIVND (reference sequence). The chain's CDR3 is CASSQDRAEQCF. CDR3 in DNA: TGTGCCAGTAGCCAAGACAGGGCCGAGCAGTGCTTC.

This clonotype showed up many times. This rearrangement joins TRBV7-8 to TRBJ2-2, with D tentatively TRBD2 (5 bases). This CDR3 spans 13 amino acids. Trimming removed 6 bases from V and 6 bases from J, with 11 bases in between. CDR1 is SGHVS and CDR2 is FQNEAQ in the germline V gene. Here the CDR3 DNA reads TGTGCCAGCAGTCTCACTAGGGCCGGGGAGCTGTTTTTT. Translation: CASSLTRAGELFF.

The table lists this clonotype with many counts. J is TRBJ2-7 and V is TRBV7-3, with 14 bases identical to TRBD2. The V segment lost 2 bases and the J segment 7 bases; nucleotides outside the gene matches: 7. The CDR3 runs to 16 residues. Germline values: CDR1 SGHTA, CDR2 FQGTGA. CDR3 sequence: CASSLAGLAGGGEQYF. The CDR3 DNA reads TGTGCCAGCAGCTTAGCCGGACTAGCGGGAGGAGGGGAGCAGTACTTC.